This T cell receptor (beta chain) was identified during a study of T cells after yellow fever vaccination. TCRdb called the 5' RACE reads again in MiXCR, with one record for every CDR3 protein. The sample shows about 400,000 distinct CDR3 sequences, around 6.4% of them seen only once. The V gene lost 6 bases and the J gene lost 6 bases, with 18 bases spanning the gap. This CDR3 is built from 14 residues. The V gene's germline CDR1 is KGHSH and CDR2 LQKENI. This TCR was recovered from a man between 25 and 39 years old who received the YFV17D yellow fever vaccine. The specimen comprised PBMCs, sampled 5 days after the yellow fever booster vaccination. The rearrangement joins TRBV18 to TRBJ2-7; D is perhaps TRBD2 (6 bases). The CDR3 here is CASSKGGEMGEQYF. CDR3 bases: TGTGCCAGCTCGAAAGGAGGGGAGATGGGCGAGCAGTACTTC.